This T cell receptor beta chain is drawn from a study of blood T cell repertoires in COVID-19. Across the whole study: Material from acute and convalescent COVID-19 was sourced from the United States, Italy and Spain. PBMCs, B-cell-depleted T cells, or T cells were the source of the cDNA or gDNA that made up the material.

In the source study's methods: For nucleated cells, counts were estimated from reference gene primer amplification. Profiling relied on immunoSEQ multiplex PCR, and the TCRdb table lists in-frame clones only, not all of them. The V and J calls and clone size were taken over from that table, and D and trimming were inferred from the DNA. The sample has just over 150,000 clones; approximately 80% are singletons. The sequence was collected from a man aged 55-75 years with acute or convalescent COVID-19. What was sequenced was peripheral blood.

The CDR3 DNA reads as TGTGCCAGCAGGGTGCAGGGTACCTACAATGAGCAGTTCTTC. Its translation: CASRVQGTYNEQFF. The rearrangement joins TRBV2 to TRBJ2-1, with D tentatively TRBD1 (5 bases). The V gene's germline CDR1 is SNHLY and CDR2 FYNNEI. The CDR3 has 14 amino acids. V was clipped by 6 bases and J by 2 bases, with 11 bases between them.